The 20 T cell receptor beta chains presented below share a single source sample, sequenced in a study of blood T cell repertoires in COVID-19. Assay: immunoSEQ multiplex PCR; the TCRdb copy retains only in-frame clones and omits some. Of 150,000 or so clones in the sample, roughly 70% were seen once. The source material was peripheral blood. The receptors were sampled from a woman over 75 with acute or convalescent COVID-19.

This chain links TRBV5-8 with TRBJ2-4, with a tentative D call TRBD1 (7 bases). V dropped 3 bases and J dropped 0 bases, with 13 bases sitting between them. This CDR3 comprises 16 residues. Germline CDR1 is SGHTS and CDR2 is YDEGEE. CDR3 DNA: TGTGCCAGCAGCTATGCGGGACAGATAGCCAAAAACATTCAGTACTTC. Protein: CASSYAGQIAKNIQYF.

The chain uses TRBV4-2 and TRBJ2-3; D is ambiguous. CDR1 and CDR2 from the germline V gene are LGHNA and YNFKEQ. The V gene lost 1 base and the J gene lost 6 bases, with 8 bases spanning the gap. This CDR3 has 13 residues. The CDR3 here is CASSQGSPDTQYF. The CDR3 bases are TGTGCCAGCAGCCAAGGGAGCCCGGATACGCAGTATTTT.

This sequence joins TRBV11-2 and TRBJ1-2; the D gene is possibly TRBD1 (5 bases). Germline CDR1 reads SGHAT; CDR2 reads FQNNGV. Between the trimmed V and J ends, which lost 5 bases and 5 bases, there was a span of 21 bases. The CDR3 is 16 residues long. The CDR3 protein is CASSPLRGRSYYGYTF. The CDR3 nucleotides are TGTGCCAGCAGCCCTCTAAGGGGCCGGAGCTATTATGGCTACACCTTC.

This clone was picked up one time. The chain is built from TRBV28 and TRBJ1-1; no reliable D call. Trimming pared 3 bases from V and 3 bases from J, leaving 2 bases between. Germline loops: CDR1 MDHEN, CDR2 SYDVKM. The CDR3 totals 11 residues. Written as DNA, the CDR3 is TGTGCCAGCAGTTTCTACACTGAAGCTTTCTTT. Protein: CASSFYTEAFF.

For the CDR3, the DNA is TGTGCCAGCAGCCCCATAGCGGGAGGTCTTAACGAGCAGTACTTC. It encodes CASSPIAGGLNEQYF. The V and J genes are TRBV7-9 and TRBJ2-7, with 10 bases fitting TRBD2. The CDR3 is made up of 15 amino acids. Losses at the gene ends were 5 bases for V and 5 bases for J; bases not matched to a gene: 9. The V gene's germline CDR1 is SEHNR and CDR2 FQNEAQ (reference sequence).

The chain links TRBV10-1 to TRBJ2-2; D uncertain. The CDR3 contains 13 residues. With 2 bases removed from V and 4 bases from J, the gap between germline ends came to 5 bases. Per germline, CDR1 WNHNN and CDR2 SYGVQD (reference sequence). The CDR3 protein is CASSELSTGELFF. In DNA form, the CDR3 reads TGCGCCAGCAGTGAGCTCAGCACCGGGGAGCTGTTTTTT.

This clone appeared once. The chain uses TRBV10-1 and TRBJ2-1, with a weak D call TRBD1 (5 bases). Trimming pared 6 bases from V and 2 bases from J, leaving 11 bases between. The germline gives CDR1 WNHNN, CDR2 SYGVQD (reference sequence). The CDR3 consists of 14 residues. The CDR3: CASSRDSAYNEQFF. CDR3 bases: TGCGCCAGCAGCAGGGATTCCGCCTACAATGAGCAGTTCTTC.

This clone occurred a few times. The chain carries TRBV5-1 and TRBJ1-2; D is perhaps TRBD1 (6 bases). The V gene's germline CDR1 is SGHRS and CDR2 YFSETQ. The CDR3 sequence is 13 residues long. V was clipped by 3 bases and J by 5 bases, with 11 bases between them. CDR3 bases: TGCGCCAGCAGCTCGGGGGGCGAGTATGGCTACACCTTC. It codes for CASSSGGEYGYTF. Combining the CDR3 with reference TRBV5-1 and TRBJ1-2 gives the whole variable domain KAGVTQTPRYLIKTRGQQVTLSCSPISGHRSVSWYQQTPGQGLQFLFEYFSETQRNKGNFPGRFSGRQFSNSRSEMNVSTLELGDSALYLCASSSGGEYGYTFGSGTRLTVV.

The rearrangement links TRBV2 to TRBJ1-1, with D perhaps matching TRBD1 (5 bases). Germline V gives CDR1 SNHLY, CDR2 FYNNEI. The CDR3 spans 13 residues. V gave up 11 bases and J gave up 4 bases, with 17 bases separating them. The CDR3 nucleotides are TGTGCCGGGGCAGTGAGACAAATCACTGAAGCTTTCTTT. It translates to CAGAVRQITEAFF.

The sample holds one count of this clone. This chain joins TRBV28 and TRBJ1-5, with 8 positions matching TRBD1. The CDR3 sequence is 15 residues long. Germline trimming cut 6 bases from V and 4 bases from J; bases unmatched to any gene: 8. Germline values: CDR1 MDHEN, CDR2 SYDVKM. CDR3: CASRGTGGWNQPQHF. The CDR3 nucleotides read TGTGCCAGCAGAGGTACAGGGGGGTGGAATCAGCCCCAGCATTTT.

The chain couples TRBV5-6 to TRBJ2-4, with D possibly being TRBD1 (6 bases). Germline CDR1 SGHDT, CDR2 YYEEEE. V lost 0 bases to trimming and J lost 6 bases, with 16 bases between them. This CDR3 is 16 amino acids long. CDR3 nucleotide sequence: TGTGCCAGCAGCTTGGCCTTCGGGACACAGGCAAACATTCAGTACTTC. This encodes CASSLAFGTQANIQYF.

This chain links TRBV5-1 with TRBJ2-2; 10 nucleotides match TRBD2. The V and J ends lost 1 base and 0 bases, in that order; junction bases with no gene match: 6. The CDR3 has 18 residues. Looked up from germline, CDR1 is SGHRS and CDR2 is YFSETQ. CDR3: CASSLRTSGETNTGELFF. The CDR3 DNA sequence: TGCGCCAGCAGCTTGAGGACTAGCGGAGAAACGAACACCGGGGAGCTGTTTTTT.

The chain recombines TRBV5-1 with TRBJ2-1, with 9 bases lining up with TRBD2. The V gene end was trimmed by 2 bases and the J gene end by 5 bases; junction bases not matched to a gene: 5. Germline CDR1 and CDR2: SGHRS and YFSETQ. The CDR3 extends over 15 amino acids. CDR3 DNA: TGCGCCAGCAGCTTCTTAGCGGGGGAGGACAATGAGCAGTTCTTC. Its translation: CASSFLAGEDNEQFF.

This chain connects TRBV11-3 to TRBJ2-3, with 11 nucleotides matching TRBD1. CDR1 is SGHNT, CDR2 YENEEA, per germline. With V trimmed by 5 bases and J by 3 bases, 10 bases remained unmatched. The CDR3 contains 17 residues. CDR3 in amino acids: CASSEGDRGSRTDTQYF. The CDR3 DNA reads TGTGCCAGCAGCGAGGGGGACAGGGGGTCAAGGACAGATACGCAGTATTTT.

The chain combines TRBV11-2 with TRBJ1-6; the match to TRBD1 covers 8 bases. From germline, CDR1 is SGHAT and CDR2 FQNNGV. CDR3 length equals 14 residues. Germline trimming cut 5 bases from V and 9 bases from J; bases unmatched to any gene: 6. CDR3 nucleotide sequence: TGTGCCAGCAGCGACAGGGGTTTTAGTTCACCCCTCCACTTT. Translated, it gives CASSDRGFSSPLHF. Combining the CDR3 with reference TRBV11-2 and TRBJ1-6 gives the whole variable domain EAGVAQSPRYKIIEKRQSVAFWCNPISGHATLYWYQQILGQGPKLLIQFQNNGVVDDSQLPKDRFSAERLKGVDSTLKIQPAKLEDSAVYLCASSDRGFSSPLHFGNGTRLTVT.

The chain employs TRBV24-1 and TRBJ2-1, with 15 bases fitting TRBD2. V was clipped by 6 bases and J by 5 bases; unmatched bases: 4. Germline CDR1 is KGHDR and CDR2 is SFDVKD. This CDR3 contains 16 residues. CDR3 sequence reads: CATSKGTSGGNNEQFF. As DNA, the CDR3 is TGTGCCACCAGTAAGGGGACTAGCGGGGGGAACAATGAGCAGTTCTTC.

The chain couples TRBV4-3 to TRBJ2-3; 7 positions agree with TRBD2. V was clipped by 1 base and J by 8 bases; unmatched bases: 9. Germline V gene data show CDR1 as LGHNA and CDR2 as YSLEER. CDR3 length equals 15 residues. CDR3 in DNA: TGCGCCAGCAGCCAAGTAGTCGGGAGGCTTGGTACGCAGTATTTT. Translating it yields CASSQVVGRLGTQYF.

This chain uses TRBV28 with TRBJ1-2, with 7 bases lining up with TRBD1. V lost 5 bases and J lost 5; bases outside the gene matches: 5. This CDR3 spans 13 amino acids. In germline, CDR1 is MDHEN, CDR2 SYDVKM. CDR3 bases: TGTGCCAGCAGTGCTGACAGGGTTTATGGCTACACCTTC. Its protein is CASSADRVYGYTF.

This clone has a single count. V and J are TRBV18 and TRBJ1-2; 8 bases are a match to TRBD1. The germline V gene has CDR1 KGHSH and CDR2 LQKENI. The CDR3 loop spans 14 amino acids. V was clipped by 3 bases and J by 4 bases; unmatched bases: 4. For the CDR3, the DNA is TGTGCCAGCTCACCTGACAGGGGACTCTATGGCTACACCTTC. Translation: CASSPDRGLYGYTF.

This rearrangement joins TRBV5-1 to TRBJ2-7, with TRBD2 matching 11 bases. This CDR3 is built from 17 residues. The V gene's germline CDR1 is SGHRS and CDR2 YFSETQ. With V trimmed by 0 bases and J by 4 bases, 9 bases remained unmatched. The CDR3 here is CASSLVVSGRADYEQYF. The DNA of the CDR3 is TGCGCCAGCAGCTTGGTGGTTAGCGGGAGGGCCGATTACGAGCAGTACTTC.